This T cell receptor (beta chain) was sequenced during a study of radiotherapy plus CTLA-4 blockade in lung cancer. Method: immunoSEQ multiplex PCR; TCRdb's copy keeps in-frame clones and lacks some. Of roughly 50,000 clones detected, 75% to 90% appear once; the ten largest clones hold around a sixth. Germline CDR1 and CDR2: LNHDA and SQIVND (reference sequence). CDR3 length: 14 amino acids. Study-wide results and caveats: Radiotherapy was combined with ipilimumab, and tumor-derived TCR clones then expanded in blood.

Concerning this clone itself: As yet, its antigen is unknown.

The input for sequencing was peripheral blood, taken from a patient treated with radiotherapy plus ipilimumab. The TCR originated in a human donor with non-small cell lung cancer that progressed on radiotherapy plus ipilimumab. Some clones in this sample may be carry-over from other donors' samples. This chain links TRBV19 with TRBJ2-5; D is perhaps TRBD1 (5 bases). The J call may be faulty, since TRBJ2-7 better matches the DNA end. The CDR3 is CASSIGADSYEQYF. DNA of the CDR3: TGTGCCAGTAGTATTGGGGCAGACTCCTACGAGCAGTACTTC.